The TCR beta chain under discussion was sequenced for a study of T cells in Graves' hyperthyroidism and ophthalmopathy. Study results and caveats: Blood samples included most of the expanded thyroid clonotypes exceeding 0.001. Median prediction lead before ophthalmopathy onset was 5 to 7 months with the model.

A word on this clonotype: What it recognizes is unknown.

RNA transcripts yielded amplified TCR beta CDR3 regions. Carried out on the TCR CDR3, a first-round RT-PCR used the HTBI primer set. One entry per CDR3 protein, called by TCRdb with MiXCR from the multiplex PCR reads. The sample includes 500,000 to 650,000 distinct CDR3 sequences, roughly 15% of them seen just once. Trimming took off 4 bases at V and 5 bases at J, with 18 bases between the two ends. The CDR3 length is 15 residues. CDR1 is SGHTS and CDR2 is YDEGEE in the germline V gene. The sequence came from a woman in her late teens or twenties with Graves' ophthalmopathy. Sequenced sample: blood. The chain has TRBV5-8 and TRBJ1-2; weak D call: TRBD1 (5 bases). In nucleotides, the CDR3 is TGTGCCAGCAGCCTCAGGACGGGGGGAGTTTATGGCTACACCTTC. Translating gives CASSLRTGGVYGYTF.